This TCR beta chain was documented in a study of cytomegalovirus exposure and HLA in healthy donors. About the study: Earlier results showed 117 million unique TCR beta sequences derived from approximately 180 million T cells. Findings of the study overall: The classifier reportedly diagnosed cytomegalovirus status with high specificity and sensitivity. Later analysis associated a missense DCLRE1C variant with TCR beta V- and J-gene trimming. Sequencing likely generated an artifact that appeared as a cluster of highly shared sequence variants.

Note on this clone: What it binds is not known.

60 Vbeta and 13 Jbeta primers were used in PCR. The table came from immunoSEQ multiplex PCR; TCRdb's copy has only in-frame clones and leaves some out. The sample records under 200,000 clones, roughly 74% being singletons. Germline V CDR1 and CDR2: SGHTA, FQGTGA. This CDR3 has 14 amino acids. The V gene lost 2 bases and the J gene lost 5 bases, with 9 bases spanning the gap. The gene calls are TRBV7-3 and TRBJ2-2; D is ambiguous. The sequenced sample was PBMCs. The source of this sequence is a male donor in good health and CMV-seronegative. CDR3 residues: CASSLEYATGELFF. DNA of the CDR3: TGTGCCAGCAGCTTAGAGTACGCAACCGGGGAGCTGTTTTTT.